This paragraph covers one TCR beta chain sequence. Its antigen is not known. Per germline, CDR1 LNHDA and CDR2 SQIVND (reference sequence). Trimming shortened V by 10 bases and J by 3 bases, and 16 bases separated the two germline ends. The CDR3 has 13 amino acids. These data belong to a study of Ad26.COV2.S vaccination and SARS-CoV-2 variants. The overall study: Into the muscle, Ad26.COV2.S was dosed once or twice, 56 days apart. Broader study findings: An underestimation of total T cell responses may have resulted from the TCR breadth and depth analyses.

TCRdb's copy holds only in-frame clones and misses some; the assay was immunoSEQ multiplex PCR. The profile shows a few hundred thousand clones, 90% of them singletons. As for treatment: about 20 received Ad26.COV2.S at low or high dose, single or two shots; about 5 received placebo; per-sample allocation not given. Samples analyzed were those drawn on day 63 after the first vaccine or placebo injection. Source: peripheral blood, taken in a trial of Ad26.COV2.S vaccine versus placebo. This sequence was found in a person aged 18-65 years who received the Ad26.COV2.S COVID-19 vaccine or a placebo. The chain carries TRBV19 and TRBJ2-7, with D perhaps matching TRBD1 (6 bases). As DNA, the CDR3 is TGTGCCACCCGAGGGCAGGGGCACTACGAGCAGTACTTC. Its protein is CATRGQGHYEQYF.